This T cell receptor beta chain was captured in a study of blood T cell repertoires in COVID-19. In this sample, this clone turned up once. J was trimmed by 7 bases and V by 2 bases; bases with no gene match: 6. Per the germline V gene, CDR1 is SGHRS and CDR2 is YFSETQ. The CDR3 contains 15 residues. This table comes from immunoSEQ multiplex PCR, and its TCRdb copy is limited to in-frame clones, with some not included. The table records 130,000 or so clones, 84% of them present only once. All enrollees were roughly 18 to 90 years old and from about 24 US areas. Sequencing was carried out using PBMCs or T cells enriched from blood (not recorded which). The chain has TRBV5-1 and TRBJ2-1; 10 bases fit TRBD2. This receptor was taken from a woman younger than 45 who had recovered from COVID-19. Here the CDR3 reads CASSFKKTSGNEQFF. In nucleotides, the CDR3 is TGCGCCAGCAGCTTTAAGAAGACTAGCGGGAATGAGCAGTTCTTC.